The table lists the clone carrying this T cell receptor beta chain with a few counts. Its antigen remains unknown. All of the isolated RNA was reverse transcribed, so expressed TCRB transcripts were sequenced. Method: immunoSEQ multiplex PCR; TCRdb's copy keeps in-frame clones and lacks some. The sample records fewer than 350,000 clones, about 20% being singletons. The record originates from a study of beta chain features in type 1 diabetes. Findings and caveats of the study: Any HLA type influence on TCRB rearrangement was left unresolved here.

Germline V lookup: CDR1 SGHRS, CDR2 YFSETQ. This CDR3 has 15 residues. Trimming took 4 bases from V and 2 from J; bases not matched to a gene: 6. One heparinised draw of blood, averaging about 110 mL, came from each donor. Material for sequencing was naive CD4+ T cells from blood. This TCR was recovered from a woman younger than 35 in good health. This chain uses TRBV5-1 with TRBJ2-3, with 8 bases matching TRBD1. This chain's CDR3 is CASSVGQGFTDTQYF. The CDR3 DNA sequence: TGCGCCAGCAGCGTTGGACAGGGATTCACAGATACGCAGTATTTT.